The 17 T cell receptor beta chains reported below all come from one sample, sequenced in a study of early T cells in non-severe SARS-CoV-2 infection. In TCRdb, the 5' RACE reads were re-called with MiXCR into one record per CDR3 protein. The sample lists 70,000 to 85,000 distinct CDR3 sequences, more than 10% occurring once. Sample: whole blood. Receptor source: an adult who was a healthcare worker with PCR-confirmed SARS-CoV-2 infection or an uninfected control (not recorded which).

This clonotype was counted a few times. The gene calls are TRBV29-1 and TRBJ2-1; the D gene is possibly TRBD1 (5 bases). This CDR3 is built from 14 residues. Germline lookup yields CDR1 SQVTM and CDR2 ANQGSEA. V shed 4 bases and J shed 3 bases, with 13 bases lying between them. The CDR3 DNA follows: TGCAGCGTTGGAGCAGGGAAAAACTACAATGAGCAGTTCTTC. Protein sequence: CSVGAGKNYNEQFF.

This clonotype was detected many times. The J gene is TRBJ2-5, the V gene TRBV2; 9 bases align to TRBD2. The V and J ends lost 6 bases and 5 bases, in that order; junction bases with no gene match: 7. The CDR3 length is 14 residues. CDR1 SNHLY and CDR2 FYNNEI come from the germline V gene. CDR3 sequence: CASSPGLALETQYF. The CDR3 DNA follows: TGTGCCAGCAGCCCGGGACTAGCATTGGAGACCCAGTACTTC.

This clonotype was counted at least ten times. The gene calls are TRBV11-2 and TRBJ2-6, with 7 positions matching TRBD1. This CDR3 has 18 residues. The germline CDR1 and CDR2 sequences are SGHAT and FQNNGV. V trimming: 1 base; J trimming: 1 base; junction bases outside the gene matches: 7. The CDR3 is CASSLVLGQRSGANVLTF. DNA for the CDR3: TGTGCCAGCAGCTTAGTATTGGGACAGAGATCTGGGGCCAACGTCCTGACTTTC.

The table lists this clonotype with a few counts. The chain carries TRBV27 and TRBJ1-5; D not certain. CDR1 is MNHEY, CDR2 SMNVEV, per germline (reference sequence). CDR3 length: 12 amino acids. V dropped 2 bases and J dropped 9 bases, with 8 bases sitting between them. CDR3 sequence reads: CASSLPPGPQHF. The CDR3 DNA follows: TGTGCCAGCAGTTTACCCCCCGGGCCCCAGCATTTT.

Regarding this clonotype: One base away lies a much larger clone, so this may be a sequencing read error. This chain uses TRBV7-2 with TRBJ2-7; 11 bases fit TRBD2. Germline CDR1 is SGHTA and CDR2 is FQGNSA. CDR3 size: 15 residues. This chain's CDR3 is CARSLELAGADEQYF. Written as DNA, the CDR3 is TGTGCCAGAAGCTTAGAACTAGCGGGAGCTGACGAGCAGTACTTC.

The table lists this clonotype with a few counts. The genes are TRBV12-3 or TRBV12-4 and TRBJ1-2; D ambiguous. V lost 5 bases and J lost 4, with 14 bases in between. This CDR3 contains 14 residues. DNA of the CDR3: TGTGCCAGCAGTATTACTCAGGTTTCCTATGGCTACACCTTC. This sequence encodes CASSITQVSYGYTF.

This clonotype was seen more than once but under ten times. The chain employs TRBV2 and TRBJ1-5; no clear D. The V end lost 7 bases, the J end lost 4 bases, and 14 bases lay between the germline ends. The germline CDR1 and CDR2 sequences are SNHLY and FYNNEI. The CDR3 is made up of 14 amino acids. The CDR3, as DNA: TGTGCCAGCAAGGGCACATCTCCAAATCAGCCCCAGCATTTT. This gives the protein CASKGTSPNQPQHF.

The chain recombines TRBV14 with TRBJ1-1, with TRBD1 as a possible D gene (5 bases). The ends were cut back, 0 bases at V and 0 bases at J, with 14 bases in the middle. The V gene's germline CDR1 is SGHDN and CDR2 FVKESK. CDR3 size: 17 residues. CDR3 in DNA: TGTGCCAGCAGCCAAGATCTTGGGGCCGGGATGAACACTGAAGCTTTCTTT. Encoded protein: CASSQDLGAGMNTEAFF.

CDR3 sequence (DNA): TGTGCCAGCAGTTCGAACGGGAGAGTCACAGATACGCAGTATTTT. It yields the protein CASSSNGRVTDTQYF. The chain is built from TRBV6-6 and TRBJ2-3, with D possibly TRBD2 on 6 matching bases. Germline assignment: CDR1 MNHNY and CDR2 SVGAGI (reference sequence). V lost 4 bases to trimming and J lost 2 bases, with 13 bases between them. The length of the CDR3 is 15 residues.

This clonotype was picked up a small number of times. The chain links TRBV9 to TRBJ2-5, with D tentatively TRBD2 (5 bases). CDR1 is SGDLS and CDR2 is YYNGEE in the germline V gene. The CDR3 has 13 residues. V lost 2 bases, J lost 10 bases, and 15 bases lay in between. The CDR3 here is CASSVDLERDQYF. In DNA form, the CDR3 reads TGTGCCAGCAGCGTGGACTTGGAGAGGGACCAGTACTTC.

The V gene is TRBV29-1, the J gene TRBJ2-1; 11 bases line up with TRBD2. CDR3 size: 14 residues. V lost 6 bases to trimming and J lost 4 bases; unmatched junction nucleotides: 5. Germline assignment: CDR1 SQVTM and CDR2 ANQGSEA. The CDR3 DNA reads as TGCAGCGTCGAGCCTAGCGGGAGGTACAATGAGCAGTTCTTC. This translates into CSVEPSGRYNEQFF.

This chain connects TRBV10-3 to TRBJ2-7, with D uncertain. V was shortened by 6 bases and J by 0 bases, with 9 bases between the two germline ends. CDR1 and CDR2 (germline): ENHRY, SYGVKD. CDR3 length: 13 amino acids. The CDR3 loop reads CAIRDESSYEQYF. As DNA, the CDR3 is TGTGCCATCAGGGACGAGAGCTCCTACGAGCAGTACTTC.

This clonotype has ten or more counts. The chain has TRBV5-1 and TRBJ2-2; D is unclear. The germline gives CDR1 SGHRS, CDR2 YFSETQ. Trimming cost V 0 bases and J 4 bases, with 7 bases left between them. The CDR3 is 14 residues long. The CDR3 DNA sequence: TGCGCCAGCAGCTTGGAGGGCGTCACCGGGGAGCTGTTTTTT. As protein: CASSLEGVTGELFF.

This clonotype has ten or more counts. This chain links TRBV12-3 or TRBV12-4 with TRBJ2-3, with 7 bases aligning to TRBD2. This CDR3 is built from 16 residues. V trimming: 6 bases; J trimming: 1 base; junction bases outside the gene matches: 10. CDR3 DNA sequence: TGTGCCAGCAGCGAAAGGGCGGGAGAGGGCACAGATACGCAGTATTTT. Translation gives CASSERAGEGTDTQYF.

This clonotype was seen only a few times. The chain couples TRBV6-1 to TRBJ1-2, with D hard to call. CDR3 size: 18 residues. Trimming cost V 4 bases and J 0 bases, with 21 bases left between them. Germline V gene sequence: CDR1 MNHNS, CDR2 SASEGT. The CDR3 sequence is CASSVLFETVSANYGYTF. Here the CDR3 DNA reads TGTGCCAGCAGTGTCCTCTTCGAGACGGTATCAGCTAACTATGGCTACACCTTC.

This clonotype occurred many times. The rearrangement links TRBV11-2 to TRBJ2-5, with TRBD2 identical over 13 bases. The ends lost 4 bases at V and 0 bases at J; junction bases unmatched: 11. The CDR3 length is 19 residues. The V gene's germline CDR1 is SGHAT and CDR2 FQNNGV. CDR3: CASSSGTTSGRYNQETQYF. DNA of the CDR3: TGTGCCAGCAGCTCTGGAACGACTAGCGGGAGGTACAACCAAGAGACCCAGTACTTC.

This clonotype has more than one count but fewer than ten. The chain combines TRBV19 with TRBJ2-1; 10 bases align to TRBD2. With 5 bases clipped from V and 4 bases from J, the junction kept 5 bases outside the gene matches. The length of the CDR3 is 15 residues. Germline-derived CDR1 and CDR2 are LNHDA and SQIVND (reference sequence). The CDR3 reads CASSLTSGPYNEQFF. The DNA for the CDR3 is TGTGCCAGTAGTTTGACTAGCGGGCCGTACAATGAGCAGTTCTTC.